This entry lists 22 T cell receptor beta chains sequenced from one sample in a study of metastatic and nonmetastatic thyroid tumors. Every patient underwent thyroid surgery untreated. TCRdb re-called the PCR reads via MiXCR. The profile shows more than 8,500 clones, approximately 25% of them singletons. The specimen was adjacent normal tissue. These receptors originate from a female donor with papillary thyroid cancer or a benign thyroid nodule (not recorded which). Some clones in this sample may be carry-over from other donors' samples.

The chain couples TRBV10-2 to TRBJ1-1; D is unresolved. V was trimmed by 5 bases and J by 6 bases, leaving 7 bases between them. The CDR3 length is 11 residues. Germline V gene data show CDR1 as WSHSY and CDR2 as SAAADI. CDR3 sequence reads: CASSRGPEAFF. The DNA of the CDR3 is TGCGCCAGCAGTCGAGGGCCTGAAGCTTTCTTT.

The chain has TRBV12-3 or TRBV12-4 and TRBJ2-5; 13 bases map to TRBD2. The junction had 10 bases not matched to a gene; V was cut back by 6 bases and J by 3 bases. The CDR3 has 17 amino acids. The CDR3 bases are TGTGCCAGCAGCCCAGGGACTAGCGGGGTAGAGGAAGAGACCCAGTACTTC. It encodes CASSPGTSGVEEETQYF.

The chain carries TRBV12-3 or TRBV12-4 and TRBJ2-2, with D possibly TRBD2 on 6 matching bases. Trimming pared 4 bases from V and 6 bases from J, leaving 12 bases between. The CDR3 spans 14 residues. The CDR3 loop reads CASSSAGSPGELFF. The CDR3, as DNA: TGTGCCAGCAGTTCTGCGGGATCGCCCGGGGAGCTGTTTTTT.

By share, this clone counts as medium-sized. The chain combines TRBV20-1 with TRBJ1-1, with D maybe TRBD1 (5 bases). CDR1 is DFQATT, CDR2 SNEGSKA, per germline (reference sequence). The V end lost 1 base, the J end lost 12 bases, and 12 bases lay between the germline ends. This CDR3 has 11 residues. This CDR3 is CSARVGRDPFF. Here the CDR3 DNA reads TGCAGTGCTAGAGTCGGGCGGGACCCTTTCTTT.

This clone has a handful of counts. At one of its ends the junction is not consistent with the germline gene, which may arise from a read error. The V and J genes are TRBV10-1 and TRBJ2-1; TRBD2 might be the D (6 bases). Germline CDR1 and CDR2: WNHNN and SYGVQD (reference sequence). CDR3 length: 14 residues. The DNA for the CDR3 is TGCGCCTGCAGTGAGTTGGGGGGATACAATGAGCAGTTCTTC. Its protein is CACSELGGYNEQFF.

This clone was seen ten or more times. Just one base apart from a much larger clone, this may be a read error. This sample also contains other DNA sequences that code for the same CDR3. The CDR3 region is CASSFQGINSPLHF. CDR3 nucleotide sequence: TGCGCCAGCAGCTTCCAAGGGATAAATTCACCCCTCCACTTT. The chain carries TRBV11-3 and TRBJ1-6; D is unresolved. The CDR3 extends over 14 amino acids. CDR1 and CDR2 (germline): SGHNT, YENEEA.

The chain links TRBV7-3 to TRBJ2-7, with D hard to call. The germline V and J ends were trimmed by 0 bases and 5 bases, with 8 bases remaining between them. The germline CDR1 and CDR2 sequences are SGHTA and FQGTGA. The CDR3 loop spans 13 amino acids. DNA of the CDR3: TGTGCCAGCAGCTTAACCGGGTACGACGAGCAGTACTTC. Translating it yields CASSLTGYDEQYF.

In its sample, this clone was seen many times. The chain joins TRBV29-1 to TRBJ2-5, with 8 positions matching TRBD1. CDR3 size: 14 residues. Germline lookup yields CDR1 SQVTM and CDR2 ANQGSEA. With 7 bases clipped from V and 4 bases from J, the junction kept 11 bases outside the gene matches. This chain's CDR3 is CSAMGGTGGETQYF. In nucleotides, the CDR3 is TGCAGCGCCATGGGAGGTACAGGGGGAGAGACCCAGTACTTC.

Relative to its sample, this clone is medium-sized. CDR3 in amino acids: CASSPDRATEAFF. The CDR3, as DNA: TGTGCCAGCAGCCCTGACAGGGCCACTGAAGCTTTCTTT. V and J are TRBV7-9 and TRBJ1-1; TRBD1 aligns across 7 bases. The J segment lost 4 bases and the V segment lost 5 bases, leaving 4 bases of the junction unmatched. This CDR3 region has 13 residues. Germline CDR1 reads SEHNR; CDR2 reads FQNEAQ (reference sequence).

In its sample, this clone is medium-sized. The genes are TRBV6-5 and TRBJ1-2; D possibly corresponds to TRBD1 (5 bases). CDR1 and CDR2 (germline): MNHEY, SVGAGI. The CDR3 sequence is 15 residues long. The germline V and J ends were trimmed by 2 bases and 1 base, with 11 bases remaining between them. The CDR3 DNA reads TGTGCCAGCAGTTACGGACAACAGGTTAACTATGGCTACACCTTC. It specifies CASSYGQQVNYGYTF.

About this clone itself: Compared with germline, one end of the junction differs, possibly owing to a read error. The rearrangement joins TRBV9 to TRBJ2-3; the D gene is possibly TRBD1 (5 bases). There are 15 residues in the CDR3. CDR1 is SGDLS and CDR2 is YYNGEE in the germline V gene. In nucleotides, the CDR3 is TGTGTCAGCAGCGCCCAGGGCAGAAGGTCAGATACGCAGTATTTT. Its protein is CVSSAQGRRSDTQYF.

Ten or more counts support this clone. This chain uses TRBV29-1 with TRBJ1-1; no reliable D call. The CDR3 totals 13 residues. Germline V CDR1 and CDR2: SQVTM, ANQGSEA. Trimming shortened V by 3 bases and J by 5 bases, and 13 bases separated the two germline ends. The CDR3 DNA follows: TGCAGCGTTGAGAGGCGGGGTAATACTGAAGCTTTCTTT. It is translated as CSVERRGNTEAFF.

Sample share makes this clone medium-sized. The chain recombines TRBV6-2 or TRBV6-3 with TRBJ2-2, with D possibly being TRBD1 (5 bases). Per germline, CDR1 MNHEY and CDR2 SVGEGT. Trimming cost V 6 bases and J 0 bases, with 17 bases left between them. The CDR3 has 17 residues. CDR3 DNA: TGTGCCAGCAGGCTAGTTAGGGGCAAGGCGAACACCGGGGAGCTGTTTTTT. Residues: CASRLVRGKANTGELFF.

V usage is TRBV11-2 and J usage is TRBJ1-4, with D possibly matching TRBD1 (6 bases). Per germline, CDR1 SGHAT and CDR2 FQNNGV. Trimming shortened V by 1 base and J by 7 bases, and 13 bases separated the two germline ends. The CDR3 runs to 15 residues. The CDR3 bases are TGTGCCAGCAGCTTAGTAGGGGGAATGGGTGAAAAACTGTTTTTT. Translating gives CASSLVGGMGEKLFF.

This rearrangement joins TRBV2 to TRBJ1-5; D ambiguous. V shed 4 bases and J shed 0 bases, with 16 bases lying between them. CDR1 SNHLY and CDR2 FYNNEI come from the germline V gene. This CDR3 region has 17 residues. The chain's CDR3 is CASSAPQEIDSNQPQHF. CDR3 DNA sequence: TGTGCCAGCAGTGCCCCCCAGGAGATCGATAGCAATCAGCCCCAGCATTTT.

The V gene is TRBV7-8, the J gene TRBJ2-5; 9 bases match TRBD2. Trimming removed 5 bases from V and 5 bases from J; junction bases left unmatched: 9. The CDR3 is 15 residues long. Germline CDR1 is SGHVS and CDR2 is FQNEAQ. CDR3 loop: CASSIIAGDGETQYF. CDR3 coding DNA: TGTGCCAGCAGCATTATAGCGGGGGACGGGGAGACCCAGTACTTC.

This clone counts as medium-sized. This chain joins TRBV6-1 and TRBJ2-7, with 7 bases aligning to TRBD1. CDR3 length: 12 amino acids. The germline V gene encodes CDR1 MNHNS and CDR2 SASEGT. V dropped 5 bases and J dropped 3; count of bases not matched to a gene: 1. CDR3 amino acids: CASSWTGYEQYF. CDR3 coding DNA: TGTGCCAGCAGTTGGACAGGCTACGAGCAGTACTTC.

The chain is built from TRBV4-3 and TRBJ2-7; D is possibly TRBD1 (5 bases). The germline CDR1 and CDR2 sequences are LGHNA and YSLEER. Trimming took 4 bases from V and 2 from J, leaving 15 bases between them. The CDR3 spans 15 residues. CDR3 coding DNA: TGCGCCAGCAGCCCCTCGTCAGGGATACCCTACGAGCAGTACTTC. Its protein product is CASSPSSGIPYEQYF.

The chain joins TRBV11-1 to TRBJ2-7; D perhaps matches TRBD2 (5 bases). The CDR3 contains 15 residues. Per the germline V gene, CDR1 is SGHAT and CDR2 is FQDESV (reference sequence). Trimming cost V 5 bases and J 0 bases, with 14 bases left between them. Here the CDR3 reads CASSPAGQSSYEQYF. The CDR3 nucleotides read TGTGCCAGCAGCCCGGCGGGTCAGAGCTCCTACGAGCAGTACTTC.

By share of the sample, this clone is medium-sized. This sequence joins TRBV5-1 and TRBJ2-5, with TRBD2 matching over 13 bases. The V and J ends lost 3 bases and 5 bases, in that order; junction bases with no gene match: 4. The V gene's germline CDR1 is SGHRS and CDR2 YFSETQ. The CDR3 spans 15 residues. The CDR3 DNA reads TGCGCCAGCAGCTCCACTAGCGGGAGGGTGGAGACCCAGTACTTC. The encoded protein is CASSSTSGRVETQYF. Full variable domain (remainder filled in from reference TRBV5-1 and TRBJ2-5): KAGVTQTPRYLIKTRGQQVTLSCSPISGHRSVSWYQQTPGQGLQFLFEYFSETQRNKGNFPGRFSGRQFSNSRSEMNVSTLELGDSALYLCASSSTSGRVETQYFGPGTRLLVL.

The chain carries TRBV28 and TRBJ1-2; 11 nucleotides match TRBD1. The CDR3 sequence is 17 residues long. Looked up from germline, CDR1 is MDHEN and CDR2 is SYDVKM. The junction had 7 bases not matched to a gene; V was cut back by 4 bases and J by 0 bases. CDR3 sequence reads: CASSSGQGALANYGYTF. The CDR3 region has the DNA TGTGCCAGCAGTTCAGGACAGGGGGCGCTTGCTAACTATGGCTACACCTTC.

This chain connects TRBV7-9 to TRBJ2-7; the match to TRBD1 covers 10 bases. The CDR3 has 15 amino acids. With V trimmed by 4 bases and J by 5 bases, 8 bases remained unmatched. In germline, CDR1 is SEHNR, CDR2 FQNEAQ (reference sequence). The CDR3 sequence: CASSSHRDRGHEQYF. In DNA, the CDR3 is TGTGCCAGCAGCTCGCACCGGGACAGGGGCCACGAGCAGTACTTC.